The following is a TCR beta chain sequence with its context. What it recognizes is unknown. The source of the sample is a study of post-analysis software for immune sequencing data. Broader study findings: Controls' normalized Chao1 diversity significantly exceeded that of multiple sclerosis patients. Controls showed lower frequencies than patients for roughly five TRBV segments, and TRBV5-6, TRBV5-1 and TRBV20-1 were among these.

The library was made from cDNA and included unique molecular identifiers. TCRdb reprocessed the PCR reads with MiXCR, giving one entry per CDR3 protein. The sample has 650,000 to 850,000 distinct CDR3 sequences; roughly half are singletons. The CDR3 is made up of 15 amino acids. CDR1 is SQVTM, CDR2 ANQGSEA, per germline. Trimming removed 2 bases at V and 3 bases at J, with 14 bases between. What was sequenced was blood. The receptor was derived from a girl aged 10-17 years with multiple sclerosis. The gene calls are TRBV29-1 and TRBJ2-1, with TRBD1 as a possible D gene (7 bases). This CDR3 reads CSVEKQGGSYNEQFF. In DNA, the CDR3 is TGCAGCGTTGAAAAGCAGGGGGGAAGCTACAATGAGCAGTTCTTC.